Listed here are 14 T cell receptor beta chains from one sample, sequenced in a study of T cells after yellow fever vaccination. MiXCR, run by TCRdb on the 5' RACE reads, gives a single entry per CDR3 protein. In the table there are about 340,000 distinct CDR3 sequences, around 13% of which are singletons. The sample here was CD4+ T cells sorted from PBMCs, taken 15 days after the yellow fever booster vaccination. The receptors come from a man younger than 35 who received the YFV17D yellow fever vaccine.

The sample holds a few counts of this clonotype. The chain couples TRBV7-6 to TRBJ2-7; D is possibly TRBD1 or TRBD2 (5 bases each). The CDR3 runs 14 residues. Germline lookup yields CDR1 SGHVS and CDR2 FNYEAQ. The V gene lost 4 bases and the J gene lost 6 bases, with 16 bases spanning the gap. CDR3 loop: CASSSGTTSREQYF. The DNA of the CDR3 is TGTGCCAGCAGCTCCGGGACCACGTCCCGCGAGCAGTACTTC.

The chain has TRBV28 and TRBJ1-2; no firm D call. With 4 bases removed from V and 5 bases from J, the gap between germline ends came to 8 bases. This CDR3 has 12 amino acids. CDR1 MDHEN and CDR2 SYDVKM come from the germline V gene. The CDR3 spells CASSYGEYGYTF. In nucleotides, the CDR3 is TGTGCCAGCAGTTACGGCGAATATGGCTACACCTTC.

The rearrangement uses TRBV12-3 or TRBV12-4 and TRBJ2-1; D not resolved. Between the trimmed V and J ends, which lost 5 bases and 5 bases, there was a span of 13 bases. The CDR3 consists of 14 residues. The DNA of the CDR3 is TGTGCCAGCAGTCCGCCGTTAAGCGACAATGAGCAGTTCTTC. This codes for CASSPPLSDNEQFF.

CDR3 sequence (DNA): TGTGCCAGCAGCCTACTCGGTAGAACTGGCGCCCGCACAGATACGCAGTATTTT. It encodes CASSLLGRTGARTDTQYF. This sequence joins TRBV7-2 and TRBJ2-3, with D hard to call. The V end lost 5 bases, the J end lost 1 base, and 22 bases lay between the germline ends. Per the germline V gene, CDR1 is SGHTA and CDR2 is FQGNSA. This CDR3 is built from 18 residues. Based on the CDR3 plus reference TRBV7-2 and TRBJ2-3, the full variable domain is GAGVSQSPSNKVTEKGKDVELRCDPISGHTALYWYRQSLGQGLEFLIYFQGNSAPDKSGLPSDRFSAERTGGSVSTLTIQRTQQEDSAVYLCASSLLGRTGARTDTQYFGPGTRLTVL.

The chain carries TRBV2 and TRBJ2-1; no definite D call. Trimming shortened V by 4 bases and J by 9 bases, and 16 bases separated the two germline ends. The CDR3 spans 14 residues. Germline V gene lookup returns CDR1 SNHLY and CDR2 FYNNEI. CDR3 coding DNA: TGTGCCAGCAGTGGGGCTCTGGGTGTAGGTGAGCAGTTCTTC. Translating it yields CASSGALGVGEQFF.

The chain uses TRBV20-1 and TRBJ1-1; TRBD1 agrees at 9 bases. The germline V gene encodes CDR1 DFQATT and CDR2 SNEGSKA (reference sequence). There are 16 residues in the CDR3. The V segment lost 3 bases and the J segment 5 bases; nucleotides outside the gene matches: 13. The DNA of the CDR3 is TGCAGTGCTAGGGGGATACAGGGGGCGGAGGGGACTGAAGCTTTCTTT. Protein: CSARGIQGAEGTEAFF.

This clonotype was recorded a few times. The chain links TRBV24-1 to TRBJ2-1; D is possibly TRBD2 (5 bases). The CDR3 spans 13 residues. Germline values: CDR1 KGHDR, CDR2 SFDVKD. V was cut by 4 bases and J by 7 bases, with 10 bases left in between. This chain's CDR3 is CATSDPSGNEQFF. The CDR3 region has the DNA TGTGCCACCAGTGACCCGTCGGGGAATGAGCAGTTCTTC.

There are a few counts of this clonotype. The chain uses TRBV12-3 or TRBV12-4 and TRBJ1-1, with unresolved D. The V and J ends lost 5 bases and 7 bases respectively, with 11 bases between them. There are 12 residues in the CDR3. The CDR3 nucleotides are TGTGCCAGCAGTCAAATCCGAGGTGAAGCTTTCTTT. This codes for CASSQIRGEAFF.

The CDR3 region has the DNA TGTGCCAGCAGCCCCCCGGGACTAGCTTTAAGGTACAATGAGCAGTTCTTC. It yields the protein CASSPPGLALRYNEQFF. The V and J genes are TRBV5-6 and TRBJ2-1; TRBD2 agrees at 9 bases. V gave up 4 bases and J gave up 4 bases; unmatched junction bases: 12. This CDR3 comprises 17 residues. The germline V gene encodes CDR1 SGHDT and CDR2 YYEEEE.

The V call is TRBV11-3, the J call TRBJ2-7, with 9 bases lining up with TRBD1. V was clipped by 6 bases and J by 7 bases; unmatched bases: 7. Germline V gene data show CDR1 as SGHNT and CDR2 as YENEEA. The CDR3 sequence is 13 residues long. CDR3 loop: CASSPDRGMEQYF. In DNA form, the CDR3 reads TGTGCCAGCAGTCCGGACAGGGGAATGGAGCAGTACTTC. The whole variable domain, remainder taken from reference TRBV11-3 and TRBJ2-7, is EAGVVQSPRYKIIEKKQPVAFWCNPISGHNTLYWYLQNLGQGPELLIRYENEEAVDDSQLPKDRFSAERLKGVDSTLKIQPAELGDSAVYLCASSPDRGMEQYFGPGTRLTVT.

This clonotype occurred many times. The V call is TRBV2, the J call TRBJ1-1; TRBD1 aligns across 9 bases. The ends lost 6 bases at V and 4 bases at J; junction bases unmatched: 3. This CDR3 is 13 amino acids long. From germline, CDR1 is SNHLY and CDR2 FYNNEI. The CDR3 sequence is CASRGQGGTEAFF. The CDR3 bases are TGTGCCAGCAGGGGACAGGGTGGCACTGAAGCTTTCTTT.

The chain recombines TRBV12-5 with TRBJ1-2; the D gene is possibly TRBD1 (6 bases). CDR1 LGHNT and CDR2 FRNRAP come from the germline V gene. The ends were cut back, 8 bases at V and 14 bases at J, with 21 bases in the middle. This CDR3 region has 12 residues. The CDR3 here is CASRGTTPAKTF. The DNA of the CDR3 is TGTGCTAGTAGGGGGACTACACCGGCGAAAACCTTC.

There are a few counts of this clonotype. This chain connects TRBV5-1 to TRBJ2-1, with 11 bases matching TRBD2. The trim removed 2 bases at V and 9 bases at J, leaving 7 bases unmatched. Germline V lookup: CDR1 SGHRS, CDR2 YFSETQ. The CDR3 is 15 residues long. CDR3 coding DNA: TGCGCCAGCAGCTTAGGCACTAGCGGGGGACGTGAGCAGTTCTTC. It specifies CASSLGTSGGREQFF.

This chain links TRBV23-1 with TRBJ2-3; TRBD2 matches at 8 bases. TRBV23-1 falls under the ORF class, with uncertain function. CDR3 length: 15 amino acids. V trimming: 2 bases; J trimming: 6 bases; junction bases outside the gene matches: 7. CDR3 DNA sequence: TGCGCCAGCAGTCAAAATCGCGGGGGGACCGATACGCAGTATTTT. This encodes CASSQNRGGTDTQYF.